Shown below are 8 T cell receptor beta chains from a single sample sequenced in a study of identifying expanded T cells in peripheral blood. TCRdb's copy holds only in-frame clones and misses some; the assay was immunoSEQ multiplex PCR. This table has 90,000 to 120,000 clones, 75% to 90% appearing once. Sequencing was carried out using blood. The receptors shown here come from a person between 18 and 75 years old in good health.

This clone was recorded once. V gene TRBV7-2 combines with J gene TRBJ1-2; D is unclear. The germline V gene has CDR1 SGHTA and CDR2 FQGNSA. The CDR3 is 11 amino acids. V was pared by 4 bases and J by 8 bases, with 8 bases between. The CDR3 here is CASSSVRGYTF. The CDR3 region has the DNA TGTGCCAGCAGCTCAGTCCGGGGCTACACCTTC. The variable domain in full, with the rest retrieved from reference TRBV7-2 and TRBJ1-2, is GAGVSQSPSNKVTEKGKDVELRCDPISGHTALYWYRQSLGQGLEFLIYFQGNSAPDKSGLPSDRFSAERTGGSVSTLTIQRTQQEDSAVYLCASSSVRGYTFGSGTRLTVV.

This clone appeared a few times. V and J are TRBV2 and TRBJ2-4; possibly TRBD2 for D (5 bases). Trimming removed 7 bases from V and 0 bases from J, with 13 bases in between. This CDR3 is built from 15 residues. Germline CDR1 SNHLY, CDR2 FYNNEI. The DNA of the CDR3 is TGTGCCAGCACGGGCTCCGGGGTAGCCAAAAACATTCAGTACTTC. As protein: CASTGSGVAKNIQYF. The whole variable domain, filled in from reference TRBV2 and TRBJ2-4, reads EPEVTQTPSHQVTQMGQEVILRCVPISNHLYFYWYRQILGQKVEFLVSFYNNEISEKSEIFDDQFSVERPDGSNFTLKIRSTKLEDSAMYFCASTGSGVAKNIQYFGAGTRLSVL.

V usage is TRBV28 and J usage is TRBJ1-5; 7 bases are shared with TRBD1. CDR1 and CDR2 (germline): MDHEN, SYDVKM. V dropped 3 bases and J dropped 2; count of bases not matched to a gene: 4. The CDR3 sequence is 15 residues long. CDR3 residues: CASSFSGQRNQPQHF. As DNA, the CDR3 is TGTGCCAGCAGTTTCTCGGGACAGCGCAATCAGCCCCAGCATTTT. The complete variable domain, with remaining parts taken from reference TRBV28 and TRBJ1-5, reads DVKVTQSSRYLVKRTGEKVFLECVQDMDHENMFWYRQDPGLGLRLIYFSYDVKMKEKGDIPEGYSVSREKKERFSLILESASTNQTSMYLCASSFSGQRNQPQHFGDGTRLSIL.

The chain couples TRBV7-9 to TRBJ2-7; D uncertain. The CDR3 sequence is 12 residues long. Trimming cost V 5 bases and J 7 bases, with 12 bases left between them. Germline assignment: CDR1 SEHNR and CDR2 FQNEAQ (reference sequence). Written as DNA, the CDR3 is TGTGCCAGCAGCCCCTCACAAACGGAGCAGTACTTC. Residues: CASSPSQTEQYF.

CDR3 coding DNA: TGTGCCAGCAGCTCCACGGGGGAGCAGTACTTC. It is translated as CASSSTGEQYF. V usage is TRBV5-4 and J usage is TRBJ2-7; TRBD2 might be the D (5 bases). The CDR3 runs to 11 residues. Trimming cost V 3 bases and J 7 bases, with 8 bases left between them. Per the germline V gene, CDR1 is SGHNT and CDR2 is YYREEE (reference sequence).

The CDR3 nucleotides are TGTGCCAGCAGCTTCCGGGTCCCCAGCACAGATACGCAGTATTTT. This encodes CASSFRVPSTDTQYF. V gene TRBV7-2 combines with J gene TRBJ2-3, with D uncertain. The V and J ends lost 3 bases and 0 bases respectively, with 10 bases between them. The CDR3 is made up of 15 amino acids. CDR1 and CDR2 from the germline V gene are SGHTA and FQGNSA.

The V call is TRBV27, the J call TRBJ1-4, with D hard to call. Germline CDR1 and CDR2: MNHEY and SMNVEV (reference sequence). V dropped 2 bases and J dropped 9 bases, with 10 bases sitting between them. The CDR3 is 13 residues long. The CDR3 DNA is TGTGCCAGCAGTTTAAGTCCACCCCAAAAACTGTTTTTT. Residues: CASSLSPPQKLFF.

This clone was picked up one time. As DNA, the CDR3 is TGTGCCAGCTCCGGACAGGGGGAGACTGGAGAAAAACTGTTTTTT. It translates to CASSGQGETGEKLFF. The chain is built from TRBV18 and TRBJ1-4; the match to TRBD1 covers 10 bases. The germline V gene has CDR1 KGHSH and CDR2 LQKENI. The J segment lost 8 bases and the V segment lost 6 bases, leaving 9 bases of the junction unmatched. This CDR3 contains 15 residues.